This TCR beta chain derives from a study of T cells in Graves' hyperthyroidism and ophthalmopathy. This clonotype has a handful of counts. Its specificity is not known. Notes on the study in general: Most clonotypes expanded in thyroid above 0.001 were likewise present in blood.

The CDR3 is made up of 15 amino acids. Trimming cost V 0 bases and J 0 bases, with 4 bases left between them. Germline lookup yields CDR1 SGDLS and CDR2 YYNGEE. Amplification of TCR beta CDR3 regions used RNA as the template. Initially, a first-round RT-PCR of the TCR CDR3 employed the HTBI primer set. TCRdb recomputed calls from the multiplex PCR reads with MiXCR, one row per CDR3 protein. The sample has more than 500,000 distinct CDR3 sequences, about 43% seen once. What was sequenced was peripheral blood or thyroid tissue (not recorded which). The chain is built from TRBV9 and TRBJ2-6; D gene ambiguous. The clonotype was recovered from an adult woman with Graves' disease, either hyperthyroidism or ophthalmopathy (not recorded which). The chain's CDR3 is CASSVESSGANVLTF. The CDR3 DNA sequence: TGTGCCAGCAGCGTAGAAAGCTCTGGGGCCAACGTCCTGACTTTC.